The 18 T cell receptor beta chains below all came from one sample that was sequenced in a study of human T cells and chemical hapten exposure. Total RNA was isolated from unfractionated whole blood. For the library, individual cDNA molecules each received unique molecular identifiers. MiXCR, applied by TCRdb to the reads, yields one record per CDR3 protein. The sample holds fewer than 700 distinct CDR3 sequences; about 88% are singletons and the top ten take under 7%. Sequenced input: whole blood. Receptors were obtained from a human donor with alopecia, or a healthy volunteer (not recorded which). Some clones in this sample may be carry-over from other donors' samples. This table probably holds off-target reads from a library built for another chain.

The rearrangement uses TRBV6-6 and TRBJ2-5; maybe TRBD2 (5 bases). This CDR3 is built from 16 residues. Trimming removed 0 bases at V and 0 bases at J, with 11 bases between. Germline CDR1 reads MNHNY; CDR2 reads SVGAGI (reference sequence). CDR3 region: CASSYSRAEYQETQYF. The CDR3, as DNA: TGTGCCAGCAGTTACTCGAGGGCGGAGTACCAAGAGACCCAGTACTTC.

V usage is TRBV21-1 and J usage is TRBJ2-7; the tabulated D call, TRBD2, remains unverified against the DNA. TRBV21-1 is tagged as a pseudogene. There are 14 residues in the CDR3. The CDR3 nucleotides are TGTGCCAGCAGCGCGGGAGGGCAGACCTACGAGCAGTACTTC. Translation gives CASSAGGQTYEQYF.

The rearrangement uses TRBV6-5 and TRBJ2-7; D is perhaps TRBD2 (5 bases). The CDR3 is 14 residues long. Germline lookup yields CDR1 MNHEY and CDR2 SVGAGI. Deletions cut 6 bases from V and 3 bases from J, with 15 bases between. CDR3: CASSYGPGNYEQYF. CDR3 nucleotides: TGTGCCAGCAGCTACGGGCCCGGGAACTACGAGCAGTACTTC.

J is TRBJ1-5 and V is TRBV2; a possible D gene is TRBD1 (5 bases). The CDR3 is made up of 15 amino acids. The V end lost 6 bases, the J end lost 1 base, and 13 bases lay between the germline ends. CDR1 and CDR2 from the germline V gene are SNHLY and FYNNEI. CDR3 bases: TGTGCCAGCAGCCGGGACTCCGAAAGCAATCAGCCCCAGCATTTT. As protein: CASSRDSESNQPQHF.

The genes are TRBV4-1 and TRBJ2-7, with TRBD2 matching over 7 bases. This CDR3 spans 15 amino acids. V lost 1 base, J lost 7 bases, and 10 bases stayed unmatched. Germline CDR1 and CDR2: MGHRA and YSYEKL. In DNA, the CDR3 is TGCGCCAGCAGCCAAGGAGACGGGAGGATGTATGAGCAGTACTTC. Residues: CASSQGDGRMYEQYF.

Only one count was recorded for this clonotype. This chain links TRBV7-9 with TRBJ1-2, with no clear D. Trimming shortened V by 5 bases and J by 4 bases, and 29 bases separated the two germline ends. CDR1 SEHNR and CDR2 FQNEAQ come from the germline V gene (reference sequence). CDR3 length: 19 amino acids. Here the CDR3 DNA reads TGTGCCAGCAGCCCTTATGCCGTTGGGGATTCGGTAGCCCTCTATGGCTACACCTTC. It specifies CASSPYAVGDSVALYGYTF.

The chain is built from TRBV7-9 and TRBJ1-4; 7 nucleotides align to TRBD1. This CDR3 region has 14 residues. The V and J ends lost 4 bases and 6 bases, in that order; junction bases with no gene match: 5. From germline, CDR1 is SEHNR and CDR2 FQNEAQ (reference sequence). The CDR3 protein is CASSSSGGDEKLFF. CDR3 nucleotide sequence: TGTGCCAGCAGCTCATCAGGGGGGGATGAAAAACTGTTTTTT.

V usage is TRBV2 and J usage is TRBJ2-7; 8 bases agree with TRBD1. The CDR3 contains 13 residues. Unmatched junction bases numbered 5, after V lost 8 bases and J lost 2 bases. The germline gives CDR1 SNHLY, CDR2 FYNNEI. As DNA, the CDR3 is TGTGCCAGCGACGGACAGGGACCCTACGAGCAGTACTTC. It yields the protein CASDGQGPYEQYF.

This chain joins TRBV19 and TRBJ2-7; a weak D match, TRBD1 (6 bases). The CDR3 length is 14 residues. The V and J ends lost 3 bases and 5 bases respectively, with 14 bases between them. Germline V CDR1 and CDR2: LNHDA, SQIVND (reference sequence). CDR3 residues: CASSITGSKDEQYF. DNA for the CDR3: TGTGCCAGTAGTATCACAGGGAGTAAAGACGAGCAGTACTTC.

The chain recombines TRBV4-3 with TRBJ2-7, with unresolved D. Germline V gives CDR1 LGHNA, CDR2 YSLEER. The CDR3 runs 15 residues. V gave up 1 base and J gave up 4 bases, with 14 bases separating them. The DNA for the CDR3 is TGCGCCAGCAGCCAAGGGGTCCGGGCCGGATACGAGCAGTACTTC. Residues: CASSQGVRAGYEQYF.

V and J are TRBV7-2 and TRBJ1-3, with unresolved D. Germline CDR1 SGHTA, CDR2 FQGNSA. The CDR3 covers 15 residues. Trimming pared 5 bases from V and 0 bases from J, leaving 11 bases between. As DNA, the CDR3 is TGTGCCAGCAGCCCGTATTTAGACTCTGGAAACACCATATATTTT. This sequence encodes CASSPYLDSGNTIYF.

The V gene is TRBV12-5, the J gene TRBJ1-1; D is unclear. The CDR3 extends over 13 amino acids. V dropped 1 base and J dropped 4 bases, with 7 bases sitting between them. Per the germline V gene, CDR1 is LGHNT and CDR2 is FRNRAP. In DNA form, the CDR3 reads TGTGCTAGTGGTTTGGGACGAGGCACTGAAGCTTTCTTT. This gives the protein CASGLGRGTEAFF.

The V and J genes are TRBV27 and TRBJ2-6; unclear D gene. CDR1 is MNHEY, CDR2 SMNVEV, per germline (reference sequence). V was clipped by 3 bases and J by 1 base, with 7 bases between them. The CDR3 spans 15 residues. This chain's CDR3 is CASSFGSSGANVLTF. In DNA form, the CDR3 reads TGTGCCAGCAGTTTCGGTAGTTCTGGGGCCAACGTCCTGACTTTC.

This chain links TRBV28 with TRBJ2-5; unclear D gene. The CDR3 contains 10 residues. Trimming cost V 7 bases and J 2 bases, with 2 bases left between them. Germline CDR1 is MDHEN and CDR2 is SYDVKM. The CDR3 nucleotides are TGTGCCAGCAAGCAAGAGACCCAGTACTTC. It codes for CASKQETQYF.

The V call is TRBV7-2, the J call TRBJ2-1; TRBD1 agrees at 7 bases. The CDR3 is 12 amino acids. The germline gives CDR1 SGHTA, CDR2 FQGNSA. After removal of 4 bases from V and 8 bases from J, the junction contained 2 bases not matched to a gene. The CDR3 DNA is TGTGCCAGCAGCTACAGGGGCTATGAGCAGTTCTTC. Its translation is CASSYRGYEQFF.

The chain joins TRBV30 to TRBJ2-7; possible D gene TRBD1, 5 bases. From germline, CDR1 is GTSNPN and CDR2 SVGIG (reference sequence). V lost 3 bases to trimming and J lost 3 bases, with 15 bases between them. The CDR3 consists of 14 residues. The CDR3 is CAWRARAGRYEQYF. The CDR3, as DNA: TGTGCCTGGAGAGCCCGCGCAGGGCGCTACGAGCAGTACTTC.

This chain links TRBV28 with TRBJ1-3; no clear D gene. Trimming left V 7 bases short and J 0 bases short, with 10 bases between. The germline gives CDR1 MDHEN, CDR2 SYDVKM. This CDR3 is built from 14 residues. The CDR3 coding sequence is TGTGCCAGCACAGGAAGGGTCTCTGGAAACACCATATATTTT. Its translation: CASTGRVSGNTIYF.

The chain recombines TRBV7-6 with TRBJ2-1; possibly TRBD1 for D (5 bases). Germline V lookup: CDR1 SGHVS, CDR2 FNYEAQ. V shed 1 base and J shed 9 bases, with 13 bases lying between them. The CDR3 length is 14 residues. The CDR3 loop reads CASSLGSRAPEQFF. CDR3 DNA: TGTGCCAGCAGCTTAGGCTCCAGGGCGCCTGAGCAGTTCTTC.